This T cell receptor (beta chain) was retrieved from a study of post-analysis software for immune sequencing data. Study-level background: In terms of disease course, relapsing-remitting, secondary progressive and progressive-relapsing multiple sclerosis were included. Whole-study findings and limits: Samples from one preparation batch, clustered by F measure, grouped strongly together. Four to six TRBV segments (TRBV5-6, TRBV5-1 and TRBV20-1 among them) occurred more frequently in patients than in controls. When compared against controls, multiple sclerosis patients showed significantly lower normalized Chao1 diversity.

Unique molecular identifiers tagged the TCR beta cDNA libraries. From around 0.96 to 9.9 million T cells, a few hundred thousand cDNA molecules were obtained. TCRdb reprocessed the PCR reads via MiXCR and lists one record per CDR3 protein. The sample records 400,000 to 500,000 distinct CDR3 sequences, approximately 37% being singletons. Turning to this clonotype: Its cognate antigen is unknown.

V was cut by 1 base and J by 2 bases, with 10 bases left in between. Germline values: CDR1 DFQATT, CDR2 SNEGSKA (reference sequence). CDR3 size: 14 residues. This chain links TRBV20-1 with TRBJ2-3, with D hard to call. The clonotype originates from a girl aged 2 to 10 with multiple sclerosis. Sequenced input: blood. The CDR3 region is CSARAQTVTDTQYF. The DNA of the CDR3 is TGCAGTGCTAGAGCTCAGACGGTCACAGATACGCAGTATTTT.